This T cell receptor (beta chain) was documented in a study of OX40 agonist ivuxolimab in advanced cancers. The wider study: The study reported partial responses in three patients: one hepatocellular carcinoma, two cutaneous melanoma.

This CDR3 contains 15 residues. The germline V and J ends were trimmed by 4 bases and 8 bases, with 18 bases remaining between them. Germline V gene sequence: CDR1 LNHDA, CDR2 SQIVND (reference sequence). With regard to this clone: Its antigen remains unidentified.

Excluded were patients having autoimmune disease history or systemic immunosuppression. Sampling times: baseline, cycle 4 day 1, cycle 7 day 1. Sequencing used immunoSEQ multiplex PCR; TCRdb keeps in-frame clones, though not all of them. Among approximately 83,000 clones listed, 81% were seen once. Findings of the study overall: Nonresponders included some who also had low normalized T-cell clonal expansion.

Sequencing was performed on CD4+ or CD8+ T cells sorted from blood, taken in a trial of the OX40 agonist ivuxolimab. The receptor was derived from an adult with an advanced solid tumor such as melanoma, head and neck, liver or kidney cancer. This chain links TRBV19 with TRBJ2-1, with D possibly being TRBD2 (6 bases). The CDR3 region is CASSRTSIPRDEQFF. The CDR3 bases are TGTGCCAGTAGTAGAACTAGCATCCCTAGGGATGAGCAGTTCTTC.